What follows describes a single T cell receptor (beta chain). Germline-derived CDR1 and CDR2 are MNHNS and SASEGT. Trimming removed 0 bases from V and 4 bases from J, with 9 bases in between. The CDR3 sequence is 15 residues long. The sample comes from a study of T cell clones after liver transplantation. At the level of the study: Subjects received no induction therapy and standard immunosuppression until randomization at 12-24 months post-transplant.

Assay: immunoSEQ multiplex PCR; the TCRdb copy retains only in-frame clones and omits some. Of 93,000 or so clones listed, roughly 80% are singletons. Specimen: CD4+ T cells from blood, collected approximately 50 months after liver transplant. This sequence joins TRBV6-1 and TRBJ1-4; weak D call: TRBD1 (5 bases). This receptor was identified in a human patient who received a liver transplant. Some T cells may be transferred from the graft donor. The CDR3 DNA reads as TGTGCCAGCAGTGAAGCAGGCAGGGTTAATGAAAAACTGTTTTTT. Its protein product is CASSEAGRVNEKLFF.